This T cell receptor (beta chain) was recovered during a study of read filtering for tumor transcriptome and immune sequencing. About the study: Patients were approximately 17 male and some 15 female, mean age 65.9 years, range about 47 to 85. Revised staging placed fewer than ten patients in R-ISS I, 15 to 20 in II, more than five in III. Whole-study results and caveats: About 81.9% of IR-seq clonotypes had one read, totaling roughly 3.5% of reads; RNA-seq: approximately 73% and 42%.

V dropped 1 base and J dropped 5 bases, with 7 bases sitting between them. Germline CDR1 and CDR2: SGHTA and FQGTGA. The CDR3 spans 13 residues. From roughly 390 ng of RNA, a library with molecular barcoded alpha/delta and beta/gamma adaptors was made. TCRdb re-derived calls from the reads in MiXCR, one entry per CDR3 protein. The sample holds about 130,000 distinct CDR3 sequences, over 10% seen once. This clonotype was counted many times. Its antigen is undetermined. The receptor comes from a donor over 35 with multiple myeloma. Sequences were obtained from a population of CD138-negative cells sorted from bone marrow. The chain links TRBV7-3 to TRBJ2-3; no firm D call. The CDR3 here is CASSLRPEDTQYF. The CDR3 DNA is TGTGCCAGCAGCTTAAGGCCAGAAGATACGCAGTATTTT.